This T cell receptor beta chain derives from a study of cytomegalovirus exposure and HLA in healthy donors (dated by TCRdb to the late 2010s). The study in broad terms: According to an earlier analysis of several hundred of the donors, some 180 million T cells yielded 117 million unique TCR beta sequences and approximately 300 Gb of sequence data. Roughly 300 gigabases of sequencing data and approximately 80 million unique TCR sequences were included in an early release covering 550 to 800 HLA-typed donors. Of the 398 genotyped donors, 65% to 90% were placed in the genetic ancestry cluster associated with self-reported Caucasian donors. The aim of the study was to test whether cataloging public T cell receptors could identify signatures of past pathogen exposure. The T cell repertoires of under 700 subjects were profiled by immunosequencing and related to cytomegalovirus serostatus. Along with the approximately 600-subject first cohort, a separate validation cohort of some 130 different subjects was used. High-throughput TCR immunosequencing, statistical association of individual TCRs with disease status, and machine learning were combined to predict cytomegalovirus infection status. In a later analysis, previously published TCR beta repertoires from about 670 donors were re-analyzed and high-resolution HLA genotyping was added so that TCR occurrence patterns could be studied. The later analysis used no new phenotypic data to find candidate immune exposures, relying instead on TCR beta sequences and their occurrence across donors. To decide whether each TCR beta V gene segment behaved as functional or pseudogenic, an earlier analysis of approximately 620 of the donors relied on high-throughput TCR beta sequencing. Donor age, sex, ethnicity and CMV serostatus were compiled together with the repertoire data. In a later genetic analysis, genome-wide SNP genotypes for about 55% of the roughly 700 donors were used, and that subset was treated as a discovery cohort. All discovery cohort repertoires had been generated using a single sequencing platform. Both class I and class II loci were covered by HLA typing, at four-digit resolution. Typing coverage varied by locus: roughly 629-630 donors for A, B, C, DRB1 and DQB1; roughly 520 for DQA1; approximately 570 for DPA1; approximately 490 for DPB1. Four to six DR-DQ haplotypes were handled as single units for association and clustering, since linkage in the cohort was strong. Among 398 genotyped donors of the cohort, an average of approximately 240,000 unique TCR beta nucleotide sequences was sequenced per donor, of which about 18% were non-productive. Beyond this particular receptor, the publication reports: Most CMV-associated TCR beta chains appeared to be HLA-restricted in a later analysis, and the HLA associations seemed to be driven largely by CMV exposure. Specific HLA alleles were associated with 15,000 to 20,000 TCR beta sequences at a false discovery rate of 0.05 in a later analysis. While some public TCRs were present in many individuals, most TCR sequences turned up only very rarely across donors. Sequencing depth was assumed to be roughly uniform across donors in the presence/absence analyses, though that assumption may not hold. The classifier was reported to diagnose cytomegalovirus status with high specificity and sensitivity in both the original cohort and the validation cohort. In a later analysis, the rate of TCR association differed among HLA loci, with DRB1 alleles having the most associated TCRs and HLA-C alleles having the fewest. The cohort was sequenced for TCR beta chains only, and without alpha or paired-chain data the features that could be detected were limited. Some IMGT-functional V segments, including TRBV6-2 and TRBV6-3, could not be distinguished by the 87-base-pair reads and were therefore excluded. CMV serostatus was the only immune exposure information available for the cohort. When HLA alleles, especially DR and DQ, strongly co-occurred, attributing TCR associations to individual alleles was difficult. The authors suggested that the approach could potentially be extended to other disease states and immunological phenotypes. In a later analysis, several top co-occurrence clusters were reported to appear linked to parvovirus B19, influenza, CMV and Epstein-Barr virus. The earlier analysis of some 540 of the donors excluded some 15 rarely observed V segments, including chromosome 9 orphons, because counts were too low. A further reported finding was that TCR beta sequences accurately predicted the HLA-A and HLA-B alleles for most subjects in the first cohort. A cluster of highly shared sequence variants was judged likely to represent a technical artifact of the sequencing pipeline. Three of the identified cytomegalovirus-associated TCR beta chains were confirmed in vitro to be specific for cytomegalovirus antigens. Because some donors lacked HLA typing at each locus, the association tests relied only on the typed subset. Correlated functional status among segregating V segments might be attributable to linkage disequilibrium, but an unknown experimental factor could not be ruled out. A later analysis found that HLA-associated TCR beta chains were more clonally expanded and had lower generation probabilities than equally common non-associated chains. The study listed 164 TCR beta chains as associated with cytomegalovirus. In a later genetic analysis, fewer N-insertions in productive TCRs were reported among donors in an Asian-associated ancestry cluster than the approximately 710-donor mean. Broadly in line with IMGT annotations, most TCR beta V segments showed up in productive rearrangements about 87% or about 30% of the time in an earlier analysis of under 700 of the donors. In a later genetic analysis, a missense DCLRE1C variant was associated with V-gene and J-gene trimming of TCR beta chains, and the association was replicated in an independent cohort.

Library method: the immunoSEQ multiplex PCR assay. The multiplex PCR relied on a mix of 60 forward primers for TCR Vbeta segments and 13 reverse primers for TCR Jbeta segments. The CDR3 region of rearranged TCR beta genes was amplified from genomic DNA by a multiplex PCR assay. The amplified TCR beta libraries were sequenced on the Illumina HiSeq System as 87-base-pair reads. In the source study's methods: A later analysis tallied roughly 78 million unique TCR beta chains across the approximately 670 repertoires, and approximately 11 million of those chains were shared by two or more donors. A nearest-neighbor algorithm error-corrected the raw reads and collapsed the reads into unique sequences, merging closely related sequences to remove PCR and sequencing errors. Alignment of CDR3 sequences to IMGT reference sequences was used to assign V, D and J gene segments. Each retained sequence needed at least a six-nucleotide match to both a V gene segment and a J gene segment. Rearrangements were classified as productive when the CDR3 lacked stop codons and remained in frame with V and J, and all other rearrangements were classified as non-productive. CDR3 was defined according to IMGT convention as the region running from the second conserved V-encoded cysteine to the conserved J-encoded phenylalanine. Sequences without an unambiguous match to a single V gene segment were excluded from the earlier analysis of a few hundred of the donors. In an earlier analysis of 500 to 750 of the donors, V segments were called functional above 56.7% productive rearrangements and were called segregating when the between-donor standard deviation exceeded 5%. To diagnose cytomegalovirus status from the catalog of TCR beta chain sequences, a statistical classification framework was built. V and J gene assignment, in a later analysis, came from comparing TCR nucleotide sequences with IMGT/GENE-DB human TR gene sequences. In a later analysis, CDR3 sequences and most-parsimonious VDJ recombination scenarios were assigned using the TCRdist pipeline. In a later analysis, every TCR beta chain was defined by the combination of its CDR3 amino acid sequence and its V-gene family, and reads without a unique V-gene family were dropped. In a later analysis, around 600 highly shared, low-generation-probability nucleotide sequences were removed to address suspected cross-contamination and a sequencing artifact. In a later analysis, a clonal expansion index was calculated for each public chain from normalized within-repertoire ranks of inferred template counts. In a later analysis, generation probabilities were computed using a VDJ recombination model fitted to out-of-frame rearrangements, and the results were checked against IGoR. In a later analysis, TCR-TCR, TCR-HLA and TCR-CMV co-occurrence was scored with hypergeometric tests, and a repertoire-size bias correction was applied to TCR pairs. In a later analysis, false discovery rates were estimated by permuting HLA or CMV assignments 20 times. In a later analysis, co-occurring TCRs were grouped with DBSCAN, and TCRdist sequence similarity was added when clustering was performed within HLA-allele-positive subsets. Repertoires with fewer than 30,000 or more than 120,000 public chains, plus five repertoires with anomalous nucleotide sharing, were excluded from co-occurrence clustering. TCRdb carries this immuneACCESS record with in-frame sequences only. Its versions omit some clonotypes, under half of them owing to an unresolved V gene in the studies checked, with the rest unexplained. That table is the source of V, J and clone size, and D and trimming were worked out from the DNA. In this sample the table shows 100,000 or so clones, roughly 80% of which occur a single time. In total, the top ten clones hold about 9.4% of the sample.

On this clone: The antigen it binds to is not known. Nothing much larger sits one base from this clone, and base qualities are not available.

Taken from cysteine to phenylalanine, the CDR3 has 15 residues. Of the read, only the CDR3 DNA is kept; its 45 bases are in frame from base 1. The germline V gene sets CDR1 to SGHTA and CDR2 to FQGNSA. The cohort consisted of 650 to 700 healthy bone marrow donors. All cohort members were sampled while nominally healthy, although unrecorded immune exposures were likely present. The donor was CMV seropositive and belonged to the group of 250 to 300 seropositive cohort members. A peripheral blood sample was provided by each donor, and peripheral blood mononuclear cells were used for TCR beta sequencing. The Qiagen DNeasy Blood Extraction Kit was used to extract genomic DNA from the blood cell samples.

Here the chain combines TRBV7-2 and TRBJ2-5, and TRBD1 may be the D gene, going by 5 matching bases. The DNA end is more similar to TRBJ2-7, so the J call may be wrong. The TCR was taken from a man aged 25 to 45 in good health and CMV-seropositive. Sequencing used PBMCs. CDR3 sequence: CASSLEQARSYEQYF. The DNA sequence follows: TGTGCCAGCAGCTTAGAACAGGCTCGCTCCTACGAGCAGTACTTC.